The subject of this entry is one TCR beta chain. Autoimmune disease history or systemic immunosuppression led to patient exclusion. Germline CDR1 reads SGHVS; CDR2 reads FQNEAQ. The ends lost 5 bases at V and 3 bases at J; junction bases unmatched: 13. There are 16 residues in the CDR3. Repertoires were generated with immunoSEQ multiplex PCR, while TCRdb's copy carries only in-frame clones and drops some. The sample lists around 60,000 clones, 80% to 95% seen once, with approximately 25% in the top ten. The sample originates from a study of OX40 agonist ivuxolimab in advanced cancers. About the research overall: 30% to 40% of patients had received prior checkpoint inhibitor therapy.

The starting material was CD4+ or CD8+ T cells sorted from blood, obtained in a trial of the OX40 agonist ivuxolimab. This clonotype was obtained from an adult with an advanced solid tumor such as melanoma, head and neck, liver or kidney cancer. V gene TRBV7-8 combines with J gene TRBJ2-7, with TRBD2 matching 7 bases. This chain's CDR3 is CASSDGERESIYEQYF. Here the CDR3 DNA reads TGTGCCAGCAGCGACGGGGAGCGGGAATCGATCTACGAGCAGTACTTC.